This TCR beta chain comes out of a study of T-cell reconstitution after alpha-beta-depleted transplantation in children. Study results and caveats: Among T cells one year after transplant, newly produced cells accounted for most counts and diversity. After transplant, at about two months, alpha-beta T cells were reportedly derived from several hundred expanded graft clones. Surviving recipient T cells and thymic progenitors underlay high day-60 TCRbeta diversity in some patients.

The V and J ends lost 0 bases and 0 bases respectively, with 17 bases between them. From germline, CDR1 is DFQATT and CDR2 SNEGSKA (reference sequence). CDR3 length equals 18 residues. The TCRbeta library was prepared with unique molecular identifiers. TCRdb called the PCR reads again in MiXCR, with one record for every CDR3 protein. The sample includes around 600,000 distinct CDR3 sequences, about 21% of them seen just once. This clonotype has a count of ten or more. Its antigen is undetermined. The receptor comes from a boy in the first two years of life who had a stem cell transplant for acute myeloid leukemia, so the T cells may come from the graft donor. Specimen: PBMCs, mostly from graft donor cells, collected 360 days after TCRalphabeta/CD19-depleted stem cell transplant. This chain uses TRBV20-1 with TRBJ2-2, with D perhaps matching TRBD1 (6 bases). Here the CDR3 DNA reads TGCAGTGCTAGAGATTCGAGGACAGTTAACGCGAACACCGGGGAGCTGTTTTTT. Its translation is CSARDSRTVNANTGELFF.